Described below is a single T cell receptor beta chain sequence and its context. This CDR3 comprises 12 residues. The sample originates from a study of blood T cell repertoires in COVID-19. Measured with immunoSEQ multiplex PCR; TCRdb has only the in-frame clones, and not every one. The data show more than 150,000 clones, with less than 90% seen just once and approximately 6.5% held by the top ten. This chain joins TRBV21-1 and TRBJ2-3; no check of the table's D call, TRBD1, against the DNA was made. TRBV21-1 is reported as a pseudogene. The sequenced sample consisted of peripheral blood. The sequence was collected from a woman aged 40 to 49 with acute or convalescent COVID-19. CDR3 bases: TGTGCCAGCAGCACGGACAGGTTAACGCAGTATTTT. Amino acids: CASSTDRLTQYF.